This T cell receptor (beta chain) was recovered during a study of STAT3 mutations in large granular lymphocyte leukemia (dated by TCRdb to between 2018 and 2020). In the study overall: Canonical activating STAT3 mutations were detected in roughly half of the longitudinally sequenced T-LGLL patients. More than half of T-LGLL patients received one or more immunosuppressive therapy regimens, with hematologic response in roughly 41% of those treated. Patients with T-cell large granular lymphocyte leukemia underwent serial deep sequencing of TCRbeta CDR3 and STAT3 to reconstruct clonal hierarchy and dynamics. From an initial cohort of 207 LGL patients, 15 to 20 representative T-LGLL cases were picked for longitudinal TCRbeta and STAT3 sequencing. As controls within the study, a couple of patients with natural killer LGL leukemia were also sequenced longitudinally. Each patient was sequenced at an average of about 4.1 time points, ranging from 2 to 8 samplings. Study-level results and caveats: At least one immunodominant TCRbeta clonotype was identified in every T-LGLL patient, and multiple immunodominant subclonotypes were identified in about half of the T-LGLL patients. Variable intervals between samplings and differing treatment regimens complicated linking therapy response to changes in TCR clonal burden. Because codominant clonotypes persisted in some patients, a small but highly pathogenic clone may have been missed. The burden of the dominant TCR clone was higher than the STAT3 mutant burden in several patients, which suggests that the STAT3 mutation arose secondarily inside a clone that had already expanded. Because no samples were available when a clone first appeared, clonal expansion was inferred from samplings taken at other points. TCR clonotype switching after therapy was observed in 6 of 18 patients, and all newly emerging clones were found to be STAT3 wild type.

An Illumina MiSeq was used to sequence the TCRbeta libraries, yielding an average of approximately 43,000 productive templates per sample. Using multiplex PCR amplification, the immunoSEQ assay generated the TCRbeta CDR3 libraries. As for the original processing: Following a previously defined approach, repertoire diversity was calculated, and values close to 0 point to extremely monoclonal samples. Sourced from immuneACCESS, this table was stored by TCRdb with only in-frame sequences that have V and J called. A share of the clones is absent; for the studies checked, an unresolved V gene accounts for under half, and the remainder has no known explanation. That table furnishes V, J and clone size, whereas the DNA furnished D and trimming. Within this sample are approximately 6,200 clones, with around four fifths of them counted one time only. Together, the top ten hold about four fifths of the sample.

Spanning cysteine to phenylalanine, the CDR3 consists of 13 amino acids. Only the CDR3 region is kept as DNA, spanning 39 bases read in frame from base 1. The germline V gene supplies CDR1 MNHEY and CDR2 SVGAGI. Relative to germline, V is 0 bases shorter and J is 4 bases shorter, with 6 bases between their ends. Of note for this clone: Its binding antigen is unknown. Per-nucleotide qualities are absent, and no much larger clonotype sits a single base away.

DNA was extracted from blood mononuclear cells, and the same DNA was used for both TCR and STAT3 sequencing. This receptor was obtained from a man between 35 and 55 years old with T-cell large granular lymphocyte leukemia. Some clones in this sample may be carry-over from other donors' samples. The age is the age at diagnosis. Sequences were obtained from peripheral blood mononuclear cells. Rearrangement joined TRBV6-5 to TRBJ1-2; the D gene remains uncertain. The CDR3 here reads CASSYSFFYGYTF. The DNA sequence is given as TGTGCCAGCAGTTACTCGTTCTTCTATGGCTACACCTTC.